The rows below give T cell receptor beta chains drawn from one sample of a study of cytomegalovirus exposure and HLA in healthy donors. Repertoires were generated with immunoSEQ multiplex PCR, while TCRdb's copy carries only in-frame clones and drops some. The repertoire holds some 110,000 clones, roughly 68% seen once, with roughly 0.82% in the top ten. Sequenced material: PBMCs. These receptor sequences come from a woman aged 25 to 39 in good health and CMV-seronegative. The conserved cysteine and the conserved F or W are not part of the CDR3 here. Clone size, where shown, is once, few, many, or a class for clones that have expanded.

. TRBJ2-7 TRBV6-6 ASSYPTGPEQY
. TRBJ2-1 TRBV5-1 ASSPQLAGNEQF
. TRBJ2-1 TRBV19 ASRDRSYNEQF
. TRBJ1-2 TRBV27 ASSMTGDGYT
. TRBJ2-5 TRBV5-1 ASSSGQQETQY
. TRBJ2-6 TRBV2 ASIRDSLSGANVLT
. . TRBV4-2 ASSQGLADPYEQY
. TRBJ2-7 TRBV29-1 SVEESSYEQY
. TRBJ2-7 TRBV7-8 ASSLEAEISYEQY
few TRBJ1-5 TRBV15 ATSRGQGTEFRNQPQH
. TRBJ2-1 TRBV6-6 ASSYDSYNEQF
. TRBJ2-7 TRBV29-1 SVGLTYEQY
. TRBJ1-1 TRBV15 ATSRAGHMNTEAF
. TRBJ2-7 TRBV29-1 SVTLGAGGSYEQY
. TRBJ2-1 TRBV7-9 ASSQGVPHNEQF
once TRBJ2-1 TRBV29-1 SDRTSGSYNEQF
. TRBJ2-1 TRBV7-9 ASSPGFSYNEQF
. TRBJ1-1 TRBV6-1 ASIFQVNTEAF
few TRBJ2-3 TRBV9 ASSDSGDSTDTQY
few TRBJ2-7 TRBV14 ASSQWGGLGYEQY
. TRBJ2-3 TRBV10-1 ASMEAGSDTQY
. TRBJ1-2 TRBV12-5 ASGLVLRGGSYGYT
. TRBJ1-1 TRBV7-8 ASTVTGEGTEAF
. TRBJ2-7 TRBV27 ASKLGAAYEQY
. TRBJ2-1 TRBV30 ACEWEWDEQF
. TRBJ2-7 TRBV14 ASSQGAGGPYEQY
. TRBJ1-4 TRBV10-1 ASGGREGVKLF
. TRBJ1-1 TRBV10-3 AIRSGNTEAF
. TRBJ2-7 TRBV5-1 ASSPTGTGAYEQY
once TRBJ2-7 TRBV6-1 ARTDRGEQY
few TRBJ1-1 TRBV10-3 ATGREENTEAF
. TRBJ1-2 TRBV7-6 ASSLGPGVGGFYGYT
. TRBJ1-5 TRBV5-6 ASSLQGAQGQPQH
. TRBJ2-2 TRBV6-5 ASSTPPGELF
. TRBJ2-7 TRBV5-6 ASSHQGIHEQY
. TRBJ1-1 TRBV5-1 ASSFTGDPNTEAF
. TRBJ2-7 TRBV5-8 ASSLRQGNYEQY
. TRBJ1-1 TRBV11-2 ASRTFVRVNTEAF
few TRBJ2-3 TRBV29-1 SALTSRGLSTDTQY
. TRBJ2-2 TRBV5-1 ASSPGLAGAGGELF
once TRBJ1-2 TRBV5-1 ASSDLRQGANYGYT
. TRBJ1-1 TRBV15 ATSSTTSEAMNTEAF
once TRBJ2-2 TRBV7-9 ASSPQGTTNTGELF
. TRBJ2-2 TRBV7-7 ASSLTGVAGELF
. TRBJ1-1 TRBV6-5 ASKGTGATEAF
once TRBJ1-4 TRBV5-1 ASSLLEGATNEKLF
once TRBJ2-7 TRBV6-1 ASSELSYEQY
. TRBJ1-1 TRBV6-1 ASSGTGGDTEAF
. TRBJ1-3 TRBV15 ATSRDSGPSGNTIY
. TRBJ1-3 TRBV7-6 ASSLLTGAGNTIY
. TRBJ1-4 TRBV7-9 ASSQTGTTNEKLF